These 11 T cell receptor beta chains share one sample of origin, sequenced in a study of cytomegalovirus exposure and HLA in healthy donors. PCR used 60 Vbeta primers and 13 Jbeta primers. This table comes from immunoSEQ multiplex PCR, and its TCRdb copy is limited to in-frame clones, with some not included. In the table there are more than 150,000 clones, about 86% of which are singletons. Sequences were obtained from PBMCs. These TCRs come from a young woman in good health and CMV-seronegative.

The V call is TRBV7-2, the J call TRBJ2-3; 9 bases agree with TRBD2. The ends lost 5 bases at V and 9 bases at J; junction bases unmatched: 21. The CDR3 totals 18 residues. Germline assignment: CDR1 SGHTA and CDR2 FQGNSA. CDR3 nucleotides: TGTGCCAGCAGCCCCTATGCGGGGGGGCTTGGCTCACAGATAACGCAGTATTTT. Its translation is CASSPYAGGLGSQITQYF.

This chain links TRBV9 with TRBJ2-3, with 7 bases lining up with TRBD2. The CDR3 totals 15 residues. Germline lookup yields CDR1 SGDLS and CDR2 YYNGEE. V was pared by 0 bases and J by 6 bases, with 7 bases of the junction left unmatched. For the CDR3, the DNA is TGTGCCAGCAGCGTAGATATCGGGAGGTCGGATACGCAGTATTTT. This encodes CASSVDIGRSDTQYF.

Notes on this clone: The sample holds other DNA sequences that translate to the same CDR3. The J gene is TRBJ2-3, the V gene TRBV4-2, with 11 bases lining up with TRBD2. Per germline, CDR1 LGHNA and CDR2 YNFKEQ. This CDR3 region has 16 residues. V was clipped by 1 base and J by 5 bases; unmatched bases: 5. CDR3 in amino acids: CASSQAQLAGGDTQYF. The DNA for the CDR3 is TGTGCCAGCAGCCAAGCCCAGCTAGCGGGAGGAGATACGCAGTATTTT.

This clone was detected only once. The chain links TRBV18 to TRBJ2-7; perhaps TRBD1 as D (5 bases). CDR3 length equals 15 residues. Germline V gives CDR1 KGHSH, CDR2 LQKENI. V gave up 1 base and J gave up 4 bases, with 14 bases separating them. CDR3 region: CASSPRPQGEYEQYF. The CDR3, as DNA: TGTGCCAGCTCACCACGTCCCCAGGGCGAGTACGAGCAGTACTTC.

V gene TRBV28 combines with J gene TRBJ1-5; TRBD1 agrees at 7 bases. The CDR3 is made up of 14 amino acids. The V segment lost 6 bases and the J segment 2 bases; nucleotides outside the gene matches: 4. Per germline, CDR1 MDHEN and CDR2 SYDVKM. CDR3 bases: TGTGCCAGCAGGAGGGGGCTTGGCAATCAGCCCCAGCATTTT. Translated: CASRRGLGNQPQHF.

This clone appeared a few times. This chain uses TRBV7-8 with TRBJ1-1; D not certain. From germline, CDR1 is SGHVS and CDR2 FQNEAQ. V lost 6 bases to trimming and J lost 2 bases, with 13 bases between them. The CDR3 spans 14 residues. The DNA for the CDR3 is TGTGCCAGCAGGTTCAGAGCGGATAACACTGAAGCTTTCTTT. Translating gives CASRFRADNTEAFF.

This chain connects TRBV30 to TRBJ2-3; D might be TRBD1 (6 bases). The CDR3 totals 13 residues. The germline V and J ends were trimmed by 4 bases and 9 bases, with 17 bases remaining between them. Germline V gene sequence: CDR1 GTSNPN, CDR2 SVGIG (reference sequence). Written as DNA, the CDR3 is TGTGCCTGGAACCGGGCCGACCAGGGGACGCAGTATTTT. Protein: CAWNRADQGTQYF.

As for this clone: One junction end does not reproduce the germline sequence, and a read error may be involved. The V call is TRBV4-1, the J call TRBJ1-2; D gene uncertain. Germline CDR1 and CDR2: MGHRA and YSYEKL. The CDR3 runs 13 residues. The CDR3 DNA sequence: TGCGCCAGCAGCCAAGGGCTGGGAGCTGGAATCCCCTTC. As protein: CASSQGLGAGIPF.

This chain uses TRBV30 with TRBJ2-5; tentative D call: TRBD1 (5 bases). This CDR3 has 12 amino acids. V lost 5 bases, J lost 0 bases, and 7 bases lay in between. Germline V gene sequence: CDR1 GTSNPN, CDR2 SVGIG (reference sequence). CDR3 region: CAWLQDQETQYF. The CDR3, as DNA: TGTGCCTGGTTACAGGACCAAGAGACCCAGTACTTC.

DNA for the CDR3: TGTGCCAGCAGCTTGGGTGCGGAAGATACGCAGTATTTT. It encodes CASSLGAEDTQYF. The chain carries TRBV5-6 and TRBJ2-3; no definite D call. Trimming removed 0 bases from V and 5 bases from J, with 7 bases in between. This CDR3 comprises 13 residues. Looked up from germline, CDR1 is SGHDT and CDR2 is YYEEEE.

The rearrangement links TRBV5-1 to TRBJ2-5; no clear D. From germline, CDR1 is SGHRS and CDR2 YFSETQ. The CDR3 spans 14 residues. V was cut by 1 base and J by 4 bases, with 11 bases left in between. The CDR3 sequence: CASSLSGTGETQYF. The CDR3 nucleotides read TGCGCCAGCAGCTTGTCGGGTACGGGAGAGACCCAGTACTTC.